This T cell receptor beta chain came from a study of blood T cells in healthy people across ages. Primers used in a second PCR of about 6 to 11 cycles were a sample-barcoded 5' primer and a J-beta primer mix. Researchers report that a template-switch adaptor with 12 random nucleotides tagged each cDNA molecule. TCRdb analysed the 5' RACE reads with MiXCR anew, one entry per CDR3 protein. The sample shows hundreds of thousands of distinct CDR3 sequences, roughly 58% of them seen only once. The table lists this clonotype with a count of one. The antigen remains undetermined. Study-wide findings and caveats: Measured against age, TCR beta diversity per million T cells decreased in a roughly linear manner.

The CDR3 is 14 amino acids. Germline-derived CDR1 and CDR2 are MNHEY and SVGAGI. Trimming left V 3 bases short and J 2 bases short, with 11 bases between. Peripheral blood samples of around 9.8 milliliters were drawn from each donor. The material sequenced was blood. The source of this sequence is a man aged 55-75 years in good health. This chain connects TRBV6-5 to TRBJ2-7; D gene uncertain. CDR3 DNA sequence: TGTGCCAGCAGTTATCAAGCCCGAGCCTACGAGCAGTACTTC. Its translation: CASSYQARAYEQYF.